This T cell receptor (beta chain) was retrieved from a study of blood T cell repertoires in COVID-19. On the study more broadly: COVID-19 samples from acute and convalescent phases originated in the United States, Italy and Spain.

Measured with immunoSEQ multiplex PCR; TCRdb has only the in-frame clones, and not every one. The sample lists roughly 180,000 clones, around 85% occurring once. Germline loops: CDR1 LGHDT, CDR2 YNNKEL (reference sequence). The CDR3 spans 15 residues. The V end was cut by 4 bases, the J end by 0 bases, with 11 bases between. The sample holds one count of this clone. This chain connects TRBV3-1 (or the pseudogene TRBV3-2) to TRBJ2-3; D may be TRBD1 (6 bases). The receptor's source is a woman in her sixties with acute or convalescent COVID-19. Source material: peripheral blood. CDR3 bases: TGTGCCAGCAGCCTGGGAACAGGGAGCACAGATACGCAGTATTTT. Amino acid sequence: CASSLGTGSTDTQYF.